These T cell receptor beta chains were read from a single sample in a study of shared clonotypes between healthy human individuals. Method: immunoSEQ multiplex PCR; TCRdb's copy keeps in-frame clones and lacks some. Of roughly 76,000 clones listed, 62% were seen once; the top ten hold around 50%. The sample consisted of memory CD8+ T cells sorted from blood. The source of these receptors is a young man in good health. Each CDR3 is given with its conserved first and last residue. Fields, in order: clone size, CDR3 length, V gene, J gene, D gene, CDR3 protein, CDR3 DNA. D genes are given only for firm matches. Clone size is shown for a subset of rows, as once, few, many or a class of expanded clone.

NA	18	TRBV4-1	TRBJ2-2	NA	CASSTPSQPGTNTGELFF	TGCGCCAGCAGCACCCCGAGCCAGCCCGGCACGAACACCGGGGAGCTGTTTTTT
NA	19	TRBV14	TRBJ2-7	TRBD2	CASSPRRRLAGVSTYEQYF	TGTGCCAGCAGCCCCCGCCGGAGACTAGCGGGAGTTTCGACCTACGAGCAGTACTTC
NA	19	TRBV15	TRBJ2-2	TRBD2	CATSRTGTSGSRDTGELFF	TGTGCCACCAGCAGGACCGGGACTAGCGGGAGTAGGGACACCGGGGAGCTGTTTTTT
NA	17	TRBV4-1	TRBJ2-2	TRBD2	CASSQDRGEGWTGELFF	TGCGCCAGCAGCCAAGATCGTGGGGAGGGGTGGACCGGGGAGCTGTTTTTT
NA	14	TRBV9	TRBJ1-2	NA	CASSAAGLGNGYTF	TGTGCCAGCAGCGCTGCGGGACTCGGTAATGGCTACACCTTC
NA	11	TRBV6-5	TRBJ2-7	NA	CASSGYYEQYF	TGTGCCAGCAGTGGCTACTACGAGCAGTACTTC
NA	15	TRBV27	TRBJ1-2	TRBD1	CASSMGQGAFYGYTF	TGTGCCAGCAGTATGGGACAGGGGGCTTTCTATGGCTACACCTTC
few	12	TRBV29-1	TRBJ1-1	NA	CSVLWMGTEAFF	TGCAGCGTTCTCTGGATGGGCACTGAAGCTTTCTTT
NA	14	TRBV2	TRBJ1-1	NA	CASSDYYRLNEAFF	TGTGCCAGCAGTGATTATTACAGACTAAATGAAGCTTTCTTT
NA	11	TRBV2	TRBJ1-2	NA	CAIKGDYGYTF	TGTGCCATTAAGGGGGACTATGGCTACACCTTC
NA	17	TRBV7-9	TRBJ1-5	NA	CASSLDYRVPSYQPQHF	TGTGCCAGCAGCTTAGACTACAGGGTTCCCAGCTATCAGCCCCAGCATTTT
once	15	TRBV7-9	TRBJ2-5	NA	CANSPFTGYQETQYF	TGTGCCAACAGCCCTTTCACAGGGTACCAAGAGACCCAGTACTTC
few	14	TRBV7-2	TRBJ1-4	NA	CASSRTTTNEKLFF	TGTGCCAGCAGCCGGACAACAACTAATGAAAAACTGTTTTTT
NA	13	TRBV7-8	TRBJ1-2	NA	CASSLAAGYGYTF	TGTGCCAGCAGCTTAGCGGCAGGGTATGGCTACACCTTC
few	16	TRBV6-4	TRBJ2-3	TRBD1	CASSSSPGQGADTQYF	TGTGCCAGCAGTAGCTCACCGGGACAGGGCGCGGATACGCAGTATTTT
few	12	TRBV11-2	TRBJ2-7	NA	CASSPWGHEQYF	TGTGCCAGCAGCCCCTGGGGCCACGAGCAGTACTTC
NA	15	TRBV15	TRBJ1-2	TRBD1	CATSRDMGQLYGYTF	TGTGCCACCAGCAGAGATATGGGACAGCTGTATGGCTACACCTTC
few	15	TRBV10-2	TRBJ1-1	TRBD1	CASSLKDRVNTEAFF	TGCGCCAGCAGTTTAAAGGACAGGGTGAACACTGAAGCTTTCTTT
few	14	TRBV4-3	TRBJ1-1	NA	CASSPRTASTEAFF	TGCGCCAGCAGCCCCCGGACAGCATCCACTGAAGCTTTCTTT
NA	12	TRBV7-6	TRBJ2-7	NA	CASSLGGGEQYF	TGTGCCAGCAGCTTAGGAGGGGGCGAGCAGTACTTC
once	14	TRBV9	TRBJ1-2	NA	CASSPRTGAYGYTF	TGTGCCAGCAGCCCCCGGACCGGAGCCTATGGCTACACCTTC
few	13	TRBV6-5	TRBJ2-3	NA	CASRNRDTDTQYF	TGTGCCAGCAGGAACAGGGATACAGATACGCAGTATTTT
NA	15	TRBV5-1	TRBJ2-5	TRBD2	CASSLSAGARETQYF	TGCGCCAGCAGCTTGAGCGCGGGAGCGAGGGAGACCCAGTACTTC
NA	12	TRBV6-5	TRBJ2-3	NA	CASSYGEDTQYF	TGTGCCAGCAGTTACGGGGAAGATACGCAGTATTTT
NA	15	TRBV7-6	TRBJ2-2	NA	CASSLYQGRAGELFF	TGTGCCAGCAGCTTGTACCAGGGGAGAGCCGGGGAGCTGTTTTTT
few	14	TRBV2	TRBJ2-3	TRBD2	CASPGLAGSDTQYF	TGTGCCAGCCCGGGACTAGCGGGATCAGATACGCAGTATTTT
NA	14	TRBV2	TRBJ2-2	NA	CASRAGGGIGELFF	TGTGCCAGCCGGGCCGGGGGCGGTATCGGGGAGCTGTTTTTT
NA	14	TRBV6-6	TRBJ1-2	TRBD1	CASSTMGQNYGYTF	TGTGCCAGCAGTACTATGGGACAGAACTATGGCTACACCTTC